What follows are 15 T cell receptor beta chains derived from one specimen sequenced in a study of read filtering for tumor transcriptome and immune sequencing. The library was built from roughly 400 ng RNA with molecular barcoded adaptors for alpha/delta and beta/gamma chains. TCRdb ran MiXCR on the reads and lists one entry per CDR3 protein. This table has tens of thousands of distinct CDR3 sequences, over 9.5% appearing once. The sequencing sample was made of a population of CD138-negative cells sorted from bone marrow. Every receptor here comes from a donor over 35 with multiple myeloma.

Of note for this clonotype: A read error is likely here: a far larger clone is one base away. The V and J genes are TRBV5-8 and TRBJ2-2; TRBD2 matches at 7 bases. The CDR3 spans 13 residues. CDR1 is SGHTS and CDR2 is YDEGEE in the germline V gene. The CDR3 is CASSFLADGELLF. In nucleotides, the CDR3 is TGTGCCAGCAGCTTCCTAGCGGACGGGGAGCTGCTTTTT.

This clonotype was seen repeatedly, ten times or more. The chain combines TRBV6-2 or TRBV6-3 with TRBJ1-1, with TRBD1 matching over 8 bases. V was pared by 4 bases and J by 1 base, with 5 bases of the junction left unmatched. The CDR3 length is 15 residues. Germline assignment: CDR1 MNHEY and CDR2 SVGEGT. CDR3 sequence reads: CASSWLGQGNTEAFF. The CDR3 nucleotides read TGTGCCAGCAGTTGGCTCGGACAGGGGAACACTGAAGCTTTCTTT.

This clonotype was recorded at least ten times. The genes are TRBV30 and TRBJ1-1; TRBD1 matches 8 bases. Trimming removed 6 bases from V and 1 base from J; junction bases left unmatched: 7. Germline loops: CDR1 GTSNPN, CDR2 SVGIG (reference sequence). This CDR3 comprises 14 residues. The CDR3 DNA is TGTGCCTGTGACAGGGGAGTGGCGAACACTGAAGCTTTCTTT. Amino acid sequence: CACDRGVANTEAFF.

Ten or more counts support this clonotype. The chain couples TRBV28 to TRBJ1-2; maybe TRBD1 (6 bases). The germline CDR1 and CDR2 sequences are MDHEN and SYDVKM. CDR3 length: 15 residues. Trimming took off 7 bases at V and 4 bases at J, with 19 bases between the two ends. The CDR3 sequence: CASMQGGGTSYGYTF. As DNA, the CDR3 is TGTGCCAGCATGCAGGGAGGGGGTACTAGCTATGGCTACACCTTC.

This clonotype was counted at least ten times. The chain carries TRBV20-1 and TRBJ2-5; 12 bases are a match to TRBD2. CDR1 and CDR2 from the germline V gene are DFQATT and SNEGSKA (reference sequence). V was clipped by 6 bases and J by 4 bases; unmatched bases: 12. This CDR3 comprises 16 residues. The DNA of the CDR3 is TGCAGTGCAACGACTAGCGGGAGTTTGTTTGGAGAGACCCAGTACTTC. It yields the protein CSATTSGSLFGETQYF.

In this sample, this clonotype turned up many times. The rearrangement uses TRBV19 and TRBJ2-6, with D perhaps matching TRBD1 or TRBD2 (5 bases each). Trimming took off 3 bases at V and 2 bases at J, with 8 bases between the two ends. Germline V gene sequence: CDR1 LNHDA, CDR2 SQIVND (reference sequence). The CDR3 sequence is 15 residues long. The CDR3 region has the DNA TGTGCCAGTAGTATGATGGGGGCTGGGGCCAACGTCCTGACTTTC. Translated, it gives CASSMMGAGANVLTF.

This clonotype was counted many times. The chain is built from TRBV3-1 and TRBJ1-1; D gene ambiguous. Trimming shortened V by 4 bases and J by 0 bases, and 15 bases separated the two germline ends. CDR1 is LGHDT, CDR2 YNNKEL, per germline (reference sequence). This CDR3 is built from 16 residues. The CDR3, as DNA: TGTGCCAGCAGCCCGCGGACGGTTCCGATGAACACTGAAGCTTTCTTT. Translation gives CASSPRTVPMNTEAFF. Full variable domain (remainder filled in from reference TRBV3-1 and TRBJ1-1): DTAVSQTPKYLVTQMGNDKSIKCEQNLGHDTMYWYKQDSKKFLKIMFSYNNKELIINETVPNRFSPKSPDKAHLNLHINSLELGDSAVYFCASSPRTVPMNTEAFFGQGTRLTVV.

In regard to this clonotype: A clone one base away is much larger, so this may be a read error. The chain uses TRBV7-2 and TRBJ1-1; no clear D gene. V was clipped by 5 bases and J by 10 bases, with 20 bases between them. Germline CDR1 SGHTA, CDR2 FQGNSA. There are 14 residues in the CDR3. DNA of the CDR3: TGTGCCAGCAGCGTTATAGGGTTTGTTGGTGGAGCTTTCTTT. Translating gives CASSVIGFVGGAFF.

This clonotype showed up just once. It differs at one base from a far larger clone, so likely a read error. V usage is TRBV6-6 and J usage is TRBJ1-1, with D possibly matching TRBD1 (6 bases). The germline V gene has CDR1 MNHNY and CDR2 SVGAGI (reference sequence). The CDR3 is 13 residues long. CDR3 amino acids: CASRLEGGTEALF. CDR3 DNA: TGTGCCAGCAGACTCGAGGGGGGCACTGAAGCTCTCTTT.

This clonotype was counted many times. The rearrangement uses TRBV6-5 and TRBJ1-1; a possible D gene is TRBD1 (5 bases). Germline V CDR1 and CDR2: MNHEY, SVGAGI. Trimming took off 8 bases at V and 4 bases at J, with 17 bases between the two ends. The CDR3 totals 14 residues. This CDR3 is CASGNGAMGTEAFF. CDR3 DNA sequence: TGTGCCAGCGGTAACGGGGCGATGGGCACTGAAGCTTTCTTT.

This clonotype occurred many times. J is TRBJ2-1 and V is TRBV12-5; D is unclear. Germline CDR1 is LGHNT and CDR2 is FRNRAP. The CDR3 extends over 14 amino acids. The V end lost 2 bases, the J end lost 0 bases, and 5 bases lay between the germline ends. The CDR3 reads CASGLFSSYNEQFF. DNA for the CDR3: TGTGCTAGTGGTTTGTTTTCCTCCTACAATGAGCAGTTCTTC.

This clonotype was seen repeatedly, ten times or more. CDR3 residues: CSARTAFGFNEQFF. The DNA of the CDR3 is TGCAGTGCTCGCACAGCGTTCGGCTTCAATGAGCAGTTCTTC. This chain links TRBV20-1 with TRBJ2-1; D not resolved. There are 14 residues in the CDR3. With 5 bases removed from V and 6 bases from J, the gap between germline ends came to 17 bases. Per the germline V gene, CDR1 is DFQATT and CDR2 is SNEGSKA (reference sequence).

This clonotype was counted many times. The genes are TRBV6-2 or TRBV6-3 and TRBJ2-1; D not resolved. With 6 bases removed from V and 3 bases from J, the gap between germline ends came to 15 bases. Germline CDR1 is MNHEY and CDR2 is SVGEGT. CDR3 size: 15 residues. The CDR3 bases are TGTGCCAGCAGGGTGGGGAACAGATACTACAATGAGCAGTTCTTC. This translates into CASRVGNRYYNEQFF.

Of note for this clonotype: This may be a read error, as it is one base from a much larger clone. V is TRBV10-3 and J is TRBJ2-3, with a possible D match to TRBD2 (6 bases). The V gene's germline CDR1 is ENHRY and CDR2 SYGVKD. The CDR3 spans 14 residues. CDR3 loop: CAISGAGSTDTQCF. The DNA of the CDR3 is TGTGCCATCAGTGGAGCCGGGAGCACAGATACGCAGTGTTTT.

This clonotype showed up many times. This sequence joins TRBV7-9 and TRBJ2-7, with 7 nucleotides matching TRBD1. J gave up 3 bases and V 5 bases, and 4 bases lay outside the gene matches. This CDR3 has 13 residues. Per the germline V gene, CDR1 is SEHNR and CDR2 is FQNEAQ (reference sequence). CDR3 in DNA: TGTGCCAGCAGCGGACAGGTTGGCTACGAGCAGTACTTC. Its protein is CASSGQVGYEQYF.